This paragraph reports one TCR beta chain. The source of the sample is a study of control samples from healthy donors and cancer patients. Trimming shortened V by 6 bases and J by 5 bases, and 13 bases separated the two germline ends. The V gene's germline CDR1 is SQVTM and CDR2 ANQGSEA. The CDR3 loop spans 12 amino acids. Sequencing used immunoSEQ multiplex PCR; TCRdb keeps in-frame clones, though not all of them. Of approximately 100,000 clones listed, around 90% are singletons. Sample: blood. This chain links TRBV29-1 with TRBJ1-2, with D maybe TRBD1 (6 bases). The TCR sequence derives from a human donor in good health. The donor label of this sample is uncertain. The CDR3 sequence is CSVVGGPYGYTF. The CDR3 DNA sequence: TGCAGCGTCGTGGGGGGGCCTTATGGCTACACCTTC.